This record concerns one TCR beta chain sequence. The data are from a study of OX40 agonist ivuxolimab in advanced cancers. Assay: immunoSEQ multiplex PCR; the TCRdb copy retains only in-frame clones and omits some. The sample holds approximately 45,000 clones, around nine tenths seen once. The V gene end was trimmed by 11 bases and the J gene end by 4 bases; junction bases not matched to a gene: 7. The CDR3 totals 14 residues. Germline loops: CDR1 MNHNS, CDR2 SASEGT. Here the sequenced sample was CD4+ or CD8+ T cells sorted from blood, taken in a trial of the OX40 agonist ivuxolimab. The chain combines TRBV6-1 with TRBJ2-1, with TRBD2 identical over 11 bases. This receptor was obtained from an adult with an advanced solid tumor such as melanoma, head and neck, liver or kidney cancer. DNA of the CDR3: TGTGCCTCTAGTCTAGCGGGAGGATACAATGAGCAGTTCTTC. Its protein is CASSLAGGYNEQFF.